The clone carrying this T cell receptor beta chain was counted only a few times. What it recognizes is unknown. Attachment of unique molecular identifiers to individual cDNA molecules was performed. TCRdb re-analysed the 5' RACE reads in MiXCR, keeping a single row per CDR3 protein. The profile shows roughly 57,000 distinct CDR3 sequences, approximately 12% of them singletons. The sample belongs to a study of early T cells in non-severe SARS-CoV-2 infection. Overall study context: RNA in bulk from unsorted whole blood was sequenced, and chains were unpaired. Study-wide results and caveats: Matching against VDJdb likely underestimated virus-specific expansions, favoring anti-spike CD8.

CDR1 SGHVS and CDR2 FNYEAQ come from the germline V gene. CDR3 length: 17 amino acids. V shed 1 base and J 4 bases; nucleotides not matched to a gene: 7. Specimen: whole blood. This receptor was taken from an adult who was a healthcare worker with PCR-confirmed SARS-CoV-2 infection or an uninfected control (not recorded which). This sequence joins TRBV7-6 and TRBJ2-3; the match to TRBD2 covers 11 bases. CDR3 DNA sequence: TGTGCCAGCAGCTTAGGTCTAGCGGGGGGCGTCGCAGATACGCAGTATTTT. Protein product: CASSLGLAGGVADTQYF.